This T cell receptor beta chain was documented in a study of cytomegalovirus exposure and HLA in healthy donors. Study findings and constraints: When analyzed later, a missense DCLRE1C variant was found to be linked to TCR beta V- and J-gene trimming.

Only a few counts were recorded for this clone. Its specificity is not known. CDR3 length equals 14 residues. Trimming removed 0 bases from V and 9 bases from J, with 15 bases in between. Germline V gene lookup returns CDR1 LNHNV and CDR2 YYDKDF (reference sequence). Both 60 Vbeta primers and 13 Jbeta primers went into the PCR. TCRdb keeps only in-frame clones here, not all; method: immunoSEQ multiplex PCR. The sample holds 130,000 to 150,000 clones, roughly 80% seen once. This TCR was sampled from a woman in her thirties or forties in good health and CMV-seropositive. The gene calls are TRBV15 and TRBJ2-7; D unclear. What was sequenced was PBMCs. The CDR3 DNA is TGTGCCACCAGCAGAGATGAACAAAGCGCTGGGCAGTACTTC. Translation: CATSRDEQSAGQYF.